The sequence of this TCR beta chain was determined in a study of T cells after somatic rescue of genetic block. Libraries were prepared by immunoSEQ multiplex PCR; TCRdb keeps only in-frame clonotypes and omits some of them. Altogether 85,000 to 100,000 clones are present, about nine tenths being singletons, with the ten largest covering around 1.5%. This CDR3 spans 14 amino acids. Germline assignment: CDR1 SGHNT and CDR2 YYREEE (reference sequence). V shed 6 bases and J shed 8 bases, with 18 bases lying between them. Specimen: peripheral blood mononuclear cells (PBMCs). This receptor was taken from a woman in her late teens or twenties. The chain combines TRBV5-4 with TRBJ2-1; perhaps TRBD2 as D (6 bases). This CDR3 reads CASTPYGGNYEQFF. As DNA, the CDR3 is TGTGCCAGCACACCCTACGGGGGTAATTATGAGCAGTTCTTC.